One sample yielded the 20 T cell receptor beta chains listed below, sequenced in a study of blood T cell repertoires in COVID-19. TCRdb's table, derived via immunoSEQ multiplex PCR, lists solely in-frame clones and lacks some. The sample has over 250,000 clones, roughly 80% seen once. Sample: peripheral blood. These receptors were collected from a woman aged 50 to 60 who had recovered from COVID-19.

The CDR3 nucleotides are TGTGCCAGCTGGACAGGGGTAGGCAACGAGCAGTACTTC. This encodes CASWTGVGNEQYF. The chain couples TRBV6-5 to TRBJ2-7; TRBD1 matches at 9 bases. Germline CDR1 is MNHEY and CDR2 is SVGAGI. With 8 bases clipped from V and 5 bases from J, the junction kept 7 bases outside the gene matches. The CDR3 sequence is 13 residues long.

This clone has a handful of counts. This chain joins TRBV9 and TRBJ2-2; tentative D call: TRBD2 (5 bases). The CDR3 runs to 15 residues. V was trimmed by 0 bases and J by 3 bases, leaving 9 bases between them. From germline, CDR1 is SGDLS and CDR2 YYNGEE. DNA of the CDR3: TGTGCCAGCAGCGTAGCGGGGAGTGACACCGGGGAGCTGTTTTTT. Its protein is CASSVAGSDTGELFF.

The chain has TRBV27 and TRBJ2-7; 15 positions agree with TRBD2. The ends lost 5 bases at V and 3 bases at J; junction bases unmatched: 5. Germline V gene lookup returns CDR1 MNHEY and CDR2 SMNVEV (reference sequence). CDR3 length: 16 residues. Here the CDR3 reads CASSPQGLAGGYEQYF. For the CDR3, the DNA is TGTGCCAGCAGTCCACAGGGACTAGCGGGAGGCTACGAGCAGTACTTC.

CDR3 sequence reads: CASSLIGRDIKQPQHF. In DNA form, the CDR3 reads TGTGCCAGTAGCCTAATAGGGAGAGACATTAAACAGCCCCAGCATTTT. This sequence joins TRBV19 and TRBJ1-5; no reliable D call. In germline, CDR1 is LNHDA, CDR2 SQIVND (reference sequence). This CDR3 contains 16 residues. The V end was cut by 6 bases, the J end by 7 bases, with 22 bases between.

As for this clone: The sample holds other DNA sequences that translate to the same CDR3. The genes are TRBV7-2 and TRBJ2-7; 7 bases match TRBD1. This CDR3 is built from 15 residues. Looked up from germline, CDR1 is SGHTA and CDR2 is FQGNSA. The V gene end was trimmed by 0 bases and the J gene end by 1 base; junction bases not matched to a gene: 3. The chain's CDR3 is CASSLAAGGSYEQYF. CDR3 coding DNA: TGTGCCAGCAGCTTAGCCGCAGGGGGTTCCTACGAGCAGTACTTC.

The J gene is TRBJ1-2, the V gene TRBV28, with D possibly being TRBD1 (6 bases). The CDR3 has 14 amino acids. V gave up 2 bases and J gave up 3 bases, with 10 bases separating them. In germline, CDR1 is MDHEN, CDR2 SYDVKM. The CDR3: CASSLGRGDYGYTF. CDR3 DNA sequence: TGTGCCAGCAGTTTAGGCAGGGGAGACTATGGCTACACCTTC.

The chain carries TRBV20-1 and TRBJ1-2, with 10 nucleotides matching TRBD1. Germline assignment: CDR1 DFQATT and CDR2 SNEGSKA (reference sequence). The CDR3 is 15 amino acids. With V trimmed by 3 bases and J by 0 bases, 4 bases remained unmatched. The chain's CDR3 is CSASGDRGTNYGYTF. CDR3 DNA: TGCAGTGCTAGTGGGGACAGGGGCACTAACTATGGCTACACCTTC.

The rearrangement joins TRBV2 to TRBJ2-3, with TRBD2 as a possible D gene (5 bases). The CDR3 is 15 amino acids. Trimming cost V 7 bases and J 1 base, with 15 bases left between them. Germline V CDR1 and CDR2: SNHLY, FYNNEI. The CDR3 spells CASILTGSGTDTQYF. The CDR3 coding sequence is TGTGCCAGCATCTTGACGGGGTCAGGCACAGATACGCAGTATTTT.

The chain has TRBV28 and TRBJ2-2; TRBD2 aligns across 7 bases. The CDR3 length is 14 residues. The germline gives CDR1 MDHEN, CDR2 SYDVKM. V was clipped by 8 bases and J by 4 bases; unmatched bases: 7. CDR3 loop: CASFRGRGTGELFF. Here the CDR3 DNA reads TGTGCCAGCTTCAGAGGGAGGGGCACCGGGGAGCTGTTTTTT.

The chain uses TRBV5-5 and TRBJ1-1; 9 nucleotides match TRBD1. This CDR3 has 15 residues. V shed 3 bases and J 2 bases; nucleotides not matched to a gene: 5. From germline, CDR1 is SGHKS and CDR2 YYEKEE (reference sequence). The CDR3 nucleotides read TGTGCCAGCAGCTCAGGGACAGGGTATAACACTGAAGCTTTCTTT. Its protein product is CASSSGTGYNTEAFF. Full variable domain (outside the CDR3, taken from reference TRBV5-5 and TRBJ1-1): DAGVTQSPTHLIKTRGQQVTLRCSPISGHKSVSWYQQVLGQGPQFIFQYYEKEERGRGNFPDRFSARQFPNYSSELNVNALLLGDSALYLCASSSGTGYNTEAFFGQGTRLTVV.

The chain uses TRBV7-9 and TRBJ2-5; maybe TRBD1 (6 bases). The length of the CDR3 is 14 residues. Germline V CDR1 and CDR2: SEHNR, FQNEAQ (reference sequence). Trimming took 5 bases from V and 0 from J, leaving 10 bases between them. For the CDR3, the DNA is TGTGCCAGCAGCATTCGACAGGACCAAGAGACCCAGTACTTC. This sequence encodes CASSIRQDQETQYF.

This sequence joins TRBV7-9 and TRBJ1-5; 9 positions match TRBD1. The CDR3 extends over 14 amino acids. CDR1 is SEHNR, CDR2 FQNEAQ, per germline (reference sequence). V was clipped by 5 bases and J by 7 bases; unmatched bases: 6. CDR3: CASSATGGRQPQHF. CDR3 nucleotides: TGTGCCAGCAGCGCCACAGGGGGCAGGCAGCCCCAGCATTTT.

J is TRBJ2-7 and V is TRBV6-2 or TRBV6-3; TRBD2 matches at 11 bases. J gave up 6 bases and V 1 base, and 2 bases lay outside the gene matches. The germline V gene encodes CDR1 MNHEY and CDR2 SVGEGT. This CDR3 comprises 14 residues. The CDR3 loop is CASSYYSGRVEQYF. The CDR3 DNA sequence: TGTGCCAGCAGTTACTATAGCGGGAGGGTCGAGCAGTACTTC.

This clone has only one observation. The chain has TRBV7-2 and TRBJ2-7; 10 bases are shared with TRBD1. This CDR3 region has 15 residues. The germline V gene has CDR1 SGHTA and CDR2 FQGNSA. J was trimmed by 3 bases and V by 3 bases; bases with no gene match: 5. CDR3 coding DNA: TGTGCCAGCAGCTTCGACAGGGGGCCTCTCTACGAGCAGTACTTC. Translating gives CASSFDRGPLYEQYF.

The CDR3 DNA is TGTGCCAGCAGTTTAAGTAGGAACACTGAAGCTTTCTTT. This gives the protein CASSLSRNTEAFF. The chain employs TRBV27 and TRBJ1-1; no reliable D call. Germline assignment: CDR1 MNHEY and CDR2 SMNVEV (reference sequence). Between the trimmed V and J ends, which lost 2 bases and 1 base, there was a span of 5 bases. The CDR3 runs 13 residues.

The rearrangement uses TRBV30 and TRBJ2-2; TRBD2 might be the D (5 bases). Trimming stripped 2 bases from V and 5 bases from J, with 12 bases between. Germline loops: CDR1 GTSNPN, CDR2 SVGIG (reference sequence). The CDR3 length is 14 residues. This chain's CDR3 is CAWSRERLTGELFF. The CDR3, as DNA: TGTGCCTGGAGTCGGGAACGGTTAACCGGGGAGCTGTTTTTT.

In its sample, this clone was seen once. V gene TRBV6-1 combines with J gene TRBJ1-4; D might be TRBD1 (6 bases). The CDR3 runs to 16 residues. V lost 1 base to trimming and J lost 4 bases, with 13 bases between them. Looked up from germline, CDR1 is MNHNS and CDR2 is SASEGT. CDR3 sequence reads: CASSEGGGRGNEKLFF. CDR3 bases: TGTGCCAGCAGTGAAGGGGGGGGGCGCGGTAATGAAAAACTGTTTTTT.

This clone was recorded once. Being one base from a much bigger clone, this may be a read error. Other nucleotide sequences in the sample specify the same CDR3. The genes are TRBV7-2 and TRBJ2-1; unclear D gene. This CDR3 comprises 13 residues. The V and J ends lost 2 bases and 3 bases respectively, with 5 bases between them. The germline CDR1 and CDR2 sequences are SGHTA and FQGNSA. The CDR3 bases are TGTGCCAGCAGCTTAAGGAGCTACAATGAGCAGTTCTTC. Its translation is CASSLRSYNEQFF.

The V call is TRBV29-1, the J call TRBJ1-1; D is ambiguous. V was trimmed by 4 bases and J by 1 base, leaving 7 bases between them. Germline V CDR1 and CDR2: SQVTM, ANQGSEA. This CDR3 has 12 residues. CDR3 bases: TGCAGCGTTGGCGGTCCGAACACTGAAGCTTTCTTT. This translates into CSVGGPNTEAFF. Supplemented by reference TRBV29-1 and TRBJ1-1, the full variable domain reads SAVISQKPSRDICQRGTSLTIQCQVDSQVTMMFWYRQQPGQSLTLIATANQGSEATYESGFVIDKFPISRPNLTFSTLTVSNMSPEDSSIYLCSVGGPNTEAFFGQGTRLTVV.

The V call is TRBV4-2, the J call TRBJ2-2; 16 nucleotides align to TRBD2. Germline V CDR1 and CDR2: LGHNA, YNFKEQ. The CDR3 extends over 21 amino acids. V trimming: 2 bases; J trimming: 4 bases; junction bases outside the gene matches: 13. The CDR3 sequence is CASSQLPGLAGGRVSTGELFF. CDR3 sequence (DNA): TGTGCCAGCAGCCAACTACCGGGACTAGCGGGGGGGCGGGTTAGCACCGGGGAGCTGTTTTTT.